The 5 T cell receptor beta chains in this list originate from one sample, sequenced in a study of T-cell memory formation after mild COVID-19. In TCRdb, the 5' RACE reads were re-called with MiXCR into one record per CDR3 protein. The sample holds approximately 250,000 distinct CDR3 sequences; 15% are singletons and the top ten take 2.1%. Sample: PBMCs or a T cell subset sorted from them (not recorded which). All receptors derive from an adult woman who had mild COVID-19 (a few samples of this study predate the infection). Cell type and time point are not known.

The sample holds many counts of this clonotype. The chain carries TRBV4-1 and TRBJ1-4; D not resolved. Germline assignment: CDR1 MGHRA and CDR2 YSYEKL. V was shortened by 4 bases and J by 0 bases, with 27 bases between the two germline ends. The CDR3 length is 21 residues. CDR3 nucleotide sequence: TGCGCCAGCAGCCGAGGCCAAACCGTAAACTCGAGAATTACAACTAATGAAAAACTGTTTTTT. Its translation is CASSRGQTVNSRITTNEKLFF.

The chain combines TRBV27 with TRBJ1-1, with D possibly TRBD1 on 5 matching bases. The V and J ends lost 0 bases and 1 base respectively, with 12 bases between them. The CDR3 is 16 amino acids. The V gene's germline CDR1 is MNHEY and CDR2 SMNVEV (reference sequence). Here the CDR3 DNA reads TGTGCCAGCAGTTTATCGTTCCAGGGTGGGAACACTGAAGCTTTCTTT. It is translated as CASSLSFQGGNTEAFF.

This clonotype was found a few times. The V gene is TRBV4-3, the J gene TRBJ2-1; D assignment may be TRBD1 or TRBD2 (5 bases each). Germline V gives CDR1 LGHNA, CDR2 YSLEER. V shed 1 base and J shed 7 bases, with 11 bases lying between them. The CDR3 is 14 amino acids. In DNA form, the CDR3 reads TGCGCCAGCAGCCAAGGTTTCAGGGAGAATGAGCAGTTCTTC. Residues: CASSQGFRENEQFF.

This sequence joins TRBV6-1 and TRBJ2-2; possibly TRBD1 for D (6 bases). The V and J ends lost 6 bases and 3 bases respectively, with 14 bases between them. The germline CDR1 and CDR2 sequences are MNHNS and SASEGT. CDR3 size: 15 residues. As DNA, the CDR3 is TGTGCCAGCAGCAAGGACAGAGTCGACACCGGGGAGCTGTTTTTT. Residues: CASSKDRVDTGELFF.

This clonotype was counted between two and nine times. The chain uses TRBV30 and TRBJ1-5; D unresolved. The germline V and J ends were trimmed by 1 base and 9 bases, with 13 bases remaining between them. The germline gives CDR1 GTSNPN, CDR2 SVGIG (reference sequence). There are 13 residues in the CDR3. DNA for the CDR3: TGTGCCTGGAGTGCCCCCGGGGTCCGGCCCCAGCATTTT. It specifies CAWSAPGVRPQHF.